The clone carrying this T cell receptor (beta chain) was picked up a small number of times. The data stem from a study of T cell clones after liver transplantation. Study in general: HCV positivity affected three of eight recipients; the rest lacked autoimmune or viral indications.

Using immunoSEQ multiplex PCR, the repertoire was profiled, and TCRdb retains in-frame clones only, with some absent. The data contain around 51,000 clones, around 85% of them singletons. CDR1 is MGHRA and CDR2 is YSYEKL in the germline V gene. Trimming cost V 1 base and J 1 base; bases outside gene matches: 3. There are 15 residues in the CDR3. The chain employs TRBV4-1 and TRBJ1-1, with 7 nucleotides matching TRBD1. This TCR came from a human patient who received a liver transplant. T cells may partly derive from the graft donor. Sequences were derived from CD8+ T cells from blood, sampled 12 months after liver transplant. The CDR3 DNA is TGCGCCAGCAGCCAAGTTAGGACAGGGAACACTGAAGCTTTCTTT. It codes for CASSQVRTGNTEAFF.